Below, 25 T cell receptor beta chains from the same sample are listed, as sequenced in a study of siplizumab effects on memory and regulatory T cells. Assay used: immunoSEQ multiplex PCR; TCRdb lists only in-frame clones, some missing. In the table there are approximately 100,000 clones, roughly 94% of which are singletons. Sequencing input: non-Treg CD4+ T cells sorted from blood. These receptors were obtained from a human donor in good health.

This chain connects TRBV6-5 to TRBJ1-5, with 8 bases that match TRBD1. Germline CDR1 and CDR2: MNHEY and SVGAGI. Trimming cost V 5 bases and J 6 bases; bases outside gene matches: 9. This CDR3 contains 15 residues. The CDR3 is CASSKTQGGLQPQHF. In DNA, the CDR3 is TGTGCCAGCAGTAAAACACAGGGGGGGCTTCAGCCCCAGCATTTT.

The chain carries TRBV7-2 and TRBJ2-7; 7 bases match TRBD1. Germline lookup yields CDR1 SGHTA and CDR2 FQGNSA. The CDR3 extends over 14 amino acids. The junction had 6 bases not matched to a gene; V was cut back by 1 base and J by 6 bases. The CDR3, as DNA: TGTGCCAGCAGCTTAGTTGGGACAGTAGGCGAGCAGTACTTC. Encoded protein: CASSLVGTVGEQYF.

CDR3 DNA sequence: TGTGCCAGCAGTCAGACTACCTCCTACAATGAGCAGTTCTTC. Translating it yields CASSQTTSYNEQFF. The rearrangement links TRBV6-1 to TRBJ2-1, with D perhaps TRBD2 (5 bases). The V end was cut by 5 bases, the J end by 0 bases, with 8 bases between. CDR1 and CDR2 (germline): MNHNS, SASEGT. The CDR3 loop spans 14 amino acids.

This clone was observed a few times. The genes are TRBV28 and TRBJ1-2; unclear D gene. The germline V and J ends were trimmed by 1 base and 3 bases, with 15 bases remaining between them. CDR1 and CDR2 (germline): MDHEN, SYDVKM. This CDR3 comprises 16 residues. The CDR3 loop is CASSLSGQEDYYGYTF. CDR3 in DNA: TGTGCCAGCAGTTTATCTGGCCAGGAAGATTACTATGGCTACACCTTC.

The chain joins TRBV19 to TRBJ1-1, with TRBD1 as a possible D gene (5 bases). The germline V gene encodes CDR1 LNHDA and CDR2 SQIVND (reference sequence). The V end lost 5 bases, the J end lost 9 bases, and 16 bases lay between the germline ends. CDR3 size: 13 residues. CDR3 sequence: CASSGFRVAKAFF. DNA for the CDR3: TGTGCCAGTAGTGGATTCAGGGTTGCGAAAGCTTTCTTT.

This sequence joins TRBV6-5 and TRBJ2-3; TRBD1 agrees at 7 bases. The CDR3 spans 15 residues. V gave up 6 bases and J gave up 3 bases; unmatched junction bases: 9. Germline V lookup: CDR1 MNHEY, CDR2 SVGAGI. In DNA, the CDR3 is TGTGCCAGCAGGAAAGAGGGGGCCCGGACAGATACGCAGTATTTT. This sequence encodes CASRKEGARTDTQYF.

The chain couples TRBV5-1 to TRBJ2-1, with D possibly being TRBD1 (6 bases). The germline V and J ends were trimmed by 7 bases and 0 bases, with 11 bases remaining between them. CDR1 and CDR2 (germline): SGHRS, YFSETQ. The length of the CDR3 is 14 residues. The CDR3 spells CASGTDSSYNEQFF. CDR3 in DNA: TGCGCCAGCGGGACGGACAGCTCCTACAATGAGCAGTTCTTC.

This clone was counted a single time. The chain couples TRBV7-2 to TRBJ2-3; no clear D gene. The CDR3 covers 14 residues. From germline, CDR1 is SGHTA and CDR2 FQGNSA. V lost 2 bases and J lost 0, with 6 bases in between. The CDR3 sequence: CASSLLGSTDTQYF. CDR3 DNA sequence: TGTGCCAGCAGCTTATTAGGAAGCACAGATACGCAGTATTTT.

This rearrangement joins TRBV5-6 to TRBJ1-4; D might be TRBD1 (6 bases). CDR1 is SGHDT and CDR2 is YYEEEE in the germline V gene. V was pared by 1 base and J by 7 bases, with 17 bases between. The CDR3 sequence is 16 residues long. The CDR3 nucleotides are TGTGCCAGCAGCTTGTCTTGGGGGGCGAGGGGTGAAAAACTGTTTTTT. This sequence encodes CASSLSWGARGEKLFF.

Of note for this clone: Germline and junction disagree at one end, which may indicate a read error. The genes are TRBV18 and TRBJ1-1; D is unresolved. CDR3 size: 13 residues. The germline gives CDR1 KGHSH, CDR2 LQKENI. In nucleotides, the CDR3 is TGTGCCAGCTCACCACAGACGAACGCTGAAGCTTTCTTT. It is translated as CASSPQTNAEAFF. The full variable domain, with the rest looked up from reference TRBV18 and TRBJ1-1, is NAGVMQNPRHLVRRRGQEARLRCSPMKGHSHVYWYRQLPEEGLKFMVYLQKENIIDESGMPKERFSAEFPKEGPSILRIQQVVRGDSAAYFCASSPQTNAEAFFGQGTRLTVV.

This clone was counted a single time. The chain is built from TRBV28 and TRBJ2-2, with D unclear. The CDR3 contains 17 residues. Germline V CDR1 and CDR2: MDHEN, SYDVKM. The V end was cut by 6 bases, the J end by 0 bases, with 17 bases between. CDR3 protein: CASRRIRITANTGELFF. DNA for the CDR3: TGTGCCAGCAGACGTATCCGAATAACAGCGAACACCGGGGAGCTGTTTTTT.

The rearrangement joins TRBV5-6 to TRBJ1-2; D gene unclear. The germline V gene encodes CDR1 SGHDT and CDR2 YYEEEE. The CDR3 is 15 residues long. V lost 1 base and J 3 bases, leaving 13 bases between the germline ends. The CDR3 protein is CASSLPAGSDYGYTF. The DNA for the CDR3 is TGTGCCAGCAGCTTGCCGGCAGGTAGTGACTATGGCTACACCTTC.

The chain couples TRBV7-3 to TRBJ2-1, with 8 bases fitting TRBD2. Trimming removed 5 bases from V and 8 bases from J; junction bases left unmatched: 11. There are 15 residues in the CDR3. Germline CDR1 is SGHTA and CDR2 is FQGTGA. The CDR3 nucleotides read TGTGCCAGCAGCCCCTTAGCGGGACCGAACGATGAGCAGTTCTTC. Translating gives CASSPLAGPNDEQFF.

This clone has only one observation. The chain couples TRBV19 to TRBJ2-6; no firm D call. This CDR3 is built from 18 residues. The germline V gene encodes CDR1 LNHDA and CDR2 SQIVND (reference sequence). V dropped 10 bases and J dropped 0 bases, with 22 bases sitting between them. The CDR3 coding sequence is TGTGCCACCCACCGCTACGGGCCACGTGACTCTGGGGCCAACGTCCTGACTTTC. Protein sequence: CATHRYGPRDSGANVLTF.

The rearrangement joins TRBV7-9 to TRBJ1-5; possible D gene TRBD1, 6 bases. CDR3 length equals 16 residues. Germline V gene lookup returns CDR1 SEHNR and CDR2 FQNEAQ (reference sequence). V was pared by 5 bases and J by 1 base, with 15 bases between. Here the CDR3 DNA reads TGTGCCAGCAGCCCTCTGGGGGGCCGGAGCAATCAGCCCCAGCATTTT. Protein sequence: CASSPLGGRSNQPQHF.

The chain links TRBV11-2 to TRBJ1-1, with D uncertain. V dropped 0 bases and J dropped 4 bases, with 9 bases sitting between them. Germline values: CDR1 SGHAT, CDR2 FQNNGV. This CDR3 contains 14 residues. The CDR3, as DNA: TGTGCCAGCAGCTTAGAACTGGGGTCCACTGAAGCTTTCTTT. This codes for CASSLELGSTEAFF.

Concerning this clone: Its ends do not fully match the called genes, so a read error is possible. V gene TRBV10-1 combines with J gene TRBJ2-3, with D possibly matching TRBD1 (5 bases). Germline V lookup: CDR1 WNHNN, CDR2 SYGVQD (reference sequence). The CDR3 extends over 12 amino acids. CDR3 sequence: CASSATGDAQYF. The CDR3 bases are TGCGCCAGCAGTGCTACAGGAGATGCGCAGTATTTT.

The chain carries TRBV5-1 and TRBJ1-2, with a weak D call TRBD1 (6 bases). The CDR3 is made up of 15 amino acids. Deletions cut 2 bases from V and 7 bases from J, with 18 bases between. Germline-derived CDR1 and CDR2 are SGHRS and YFSETQ. The CDR3 DNA reads as TGCGCCAGCAGCTTTAACGGACAGTCTGAAGCTGGCTACACCTTC. It translates to CASSFNGQSEAGYTF.

The CDR3 DNA reads TGTGCCAGCGGCCCCGGGACTAGCGGGAGTGGTTTCCAAGAGACCCAGTACTTC. Translating it yields CASGPGTSGSGFQETQYF. The V gene is TRBV28, the J gene TRBJ2-5; 14 nucleotides agree with TRBD2. The CDR3 consists of 18 residues. Trimming took 8 bases from V and 1 from J; bases not matched to a gene: 12. Germline CDR1 and CDR2: MDHEN and SYDVKM.

The chain couples TRBV6-4 to TRBJ2-5; D gene uncertain. Trimming took 4 bases from V and 1 from J, leaving 10 bases between them. The CDR3 is 14 amino acids. Per the germline V gene, CDR1 is MRHNA and CDR2 is SNTAGT. Written as DNA, the CDR3 is TGTGCCAGCAGTGTTAGACGGTCCCAAGAGACCCAGTACTTC. It is translated as CASSVRRSQETQYF.

The gene calls are TRBV25-1 and TRBJ1-4; D gene unclear. Trimming left V 9 bases short and J 8 bases short, with 7 bases between. CDR3 length equals 10 residues. Looked up from germline, CDR1 is MGHDK and CDR2 is SYGVNS. The CDR3 sequence is CASREEKLFF. The CDR3 DNA sequence: TGTGCCAGTCGGGAGGAAAAACTGTTTTTT.

This chain connects TRBV2 to TRBJ2-5; D gene uncertain. CDR1 is SNHLY and CDR2 is FYNNEI in the germline V gene. V was clipped by 6 bases and J by 10 bases, with 12 bases between them. This CDR3 spans 11 amino acids. CDR3 sequence reads: CASRKQGGQYF. DNA for the CDR3: TGTGCCAGCAGGAAGCAAGGTGGCCAGTACTTC.

V and J are TRBV11-2 and TRBJ2-1; 9 positions agree with TRBD2. CDR1 SGHAT and CDR2 FQNNGV come from the germline V gene. Trimming at V came to 3 bases and at J to 6 bases, leaving 9 bases not matched to a gene. CDR3 length: 16 residues. In DNA form, the CDR3 reads TGTGCCAGCAGCTTCCCCGCGGGAGGGCCGGGCAATGAGCAGTTCTTC. The encoded protein is CASSFPAGGPGNEQFF.

V usage is TRBV5-1 and J usage is TRBJ2-3, with 13 bases fitting TRBD2. The CDR3 loop spans 16 amino acids. The ends lost 3 bases at V and 4 bases at J; junction bases unmatched: 5. Looked up from germline, CDR1 is SGHRS and CDR2 is YFSETQ. The CDR3 spells CASSSLLAGGPDTQYF. The CDR3 region has the DNA TGCGCCAGCAGCTCCTTACTAGCGGGAGGGCCAGATACGCAGTATTTT.

The chain has TRBV19 and TRBJ1-5; perhaps TRBD1 as D (6 bases). Germline CDR1 and CDR2: LNHDA and SQIVND (reference sequence). The CDR3 runs 15 residues. V lost 6 bases to trimming and J lost 1 base, with 13 bases between them. CDR3 in amino acids: CASRGQGQSNQPQHF. CDR3 sequence (DNA): TGTGCCAGTAGGGGCCAGGGGCAGAGCAATCAGCCCCAGCATTTT.